Presented here are 20 T cell receptor beta chains from one specimen sequenced in a study of human T cells and chemical hapten exposure. Time point denoted: patch test 2, 6 weeks after DPC sensitization. Treatment specified: therapeutic diphenylcyclopropenone sensitization with weekly scalp DPC. TCRdb reprocessed the RACE reads with MiXCR, giving one entry per CDR3 protein. The sample lists some 100,000 distinct CDR3 sequences, less than 10% occurring once. This specimen was whole blood, taken in connection with sensitization to the hapten diphenylcyclopropenone (DPC). These receptors all come from a woman in her thirties or forties with alopecia areata. Some clones in this sample may be carry-over from other donors' samples.

There are many counts of this clonotype. The chain is built from TRBV18 and TRBJ1-1, with 7 positions matching TRBD1. This CDR3 has 15 amino acids. The trim removed 0 bases at V and 3 bases at J, leaving 4 bases unmatched. CDR1 and CDR2 (germline): KGHSH, LQKENI. For the CDR3, the DNA is TGTGCCAGCTCACCACCGTTGGGACAGTACACTGAAGCTTTCTTT. Protein product: CASSPPLGQYTEAFF. Complete variable domain (other parts from reference TRBV18 and TRBJ1-1): NAGVMQNPRHLVRRRGQEARLRCSPMKGHSHVYWYRQLPEEGLKFMVYLQKENIIDESGMPKERFSAEFPKEGPSILRIQQVVRGDSAAYFCASSPPLGQYTEAFFGQGTRLTVV.

This clonotype was seen only a few times. The chain links TRBV15 to TRBJ2-5, with 8 positions matching TRBD1. V dropped 0 bases and J dropped 6; count of bases not matched to a gene: 3. The V gene's germline CDR1 is LNHNV and CDR2 YYDKDF (reference sequence). The CDR3 has 14 residues. The chain's CDR3 is CATSRDRQGKTQYF. CDR3 sequence (DNA): TGTGCCACCAGCAGAGATCGACAGGGGAAGACCCAGTACTTC. Full variable domain (missing parts from reference TRBV15 and TRBJ2-5): DAMVIQNPRYQVTQFGKPVTLSCSQTLNHNVMYWYQQKSSQAPKLLFHYYDKDFNNEADTPDNFQSRRPNTSFCFLDIRSPGLGDTAMYLCATSRDRQGKTQYFGPGTRLLVL.

The chain combines TRBV23-1 with TRBJ2-5; D possibly uses TRBD1 or TRBD2 (5 bases each). TRBV23-1 is assigned to the ORF class and has an uncertain function. This CDR3 has 15 residues. With 6 bases removed from V and 5 bases from J, the gap between germline ends came to 19 bases. The CDR3 sequence is CASSPPSGPGETQYF. DNA for the CDR3: TGCGCCAGCAGCCCTCCGAGCGGCCCAGGGGAGACCCAGTACTTC.

This clonotype was observed at least ten times. CDR3 sequence: CASSPPTGSSYGYTF. CDR3 in DNA: TGTGCCAGCTCACCACCAACCGGCTCCTCCTATGGCTACACCTTC. The genes are TRBV18 and TRBJ1-2, with unresolved D. From germline, CDR1 is KGHSH and CDR2 LQKENI. This CDR3 has 15 residues. Trimming cost V 0 bases and J 4 bases, with 12 bases left between them.

The V call is TRBV6-1, the J call TRBJ2-7, with TRBD1 matching 12 bases. Germline CDR1 is MNHNS and CDR2 is SASEGT. This CDR3 region has 15 residues. After removal of 4 bases from V and 7 bases from J, the junction contained 8 bases not matched to a gene. CDR3 nucleotide sequence: TGTGCCAGCAGTGCACCGGGACAGGGGGCGGAAGAGCAGTACTTC. It codes for CASSAPGQGAEEQYF.

Only a few counts were recorded for this clonotype. The chain has TRBV7-2 and TRBJ2-7; maybe TRBD1 (6 bases). This CDR3 is 17 amino acids long. V lost 7 bases and J lost 0, with 22 bases in between. Germline V gene sequence: CDR1 SGHTA, CDR2 FQGNSA. In DNA, the CDR3 is TGTGCCAGCACCTCCCGACTCCCGGGACATCGCTCCTACGAGCAGTACTTC. Its protein is CASTSRLPGHRSYEQYF.

This clonotype was detected ten times or more. The chain is built from TRBV6-6 and TRBJ2-7; a possible D gene is TRBD2 (6 bases). Germline values: CDR1 MNHNY, CDR2 SVGAGI (reference sequence). This CDR3 has 12 amino acids. The ends were cut back, 5 bases at V and 3 bases at J, with 8 bases in the middle. CDR3 loop: CASSPGDYEQYF. The CDR3 nucleotides read TGTGCCAGCAGTCCGGGAGACTACGAGCAGTACTTC.

This chain links TRBV5-4 with TRBJ1-1; no clear D gene. V shed 3 bases and J shed 4 bases, with 16 bases lying between them. The CDR3 contains 15 residues. Germline CDR1 and CDR2: SGHNT and YYREEE (reference sequence). The CDR3, as DNA: TGTGCCAGCAGCTCAACACTAACCCCGGGCACTGAAGCTTTCTTT. Protein sequence: CASSSTLTPGTEAFF. Variable domain in full (rest from reference TRBV5-4 and TRBJ1-1): ETGVTQSPTHLIKTRGQQVTLRCSSQSGHNTVSWYQQALGQGPQFIFQYYREEENGRGNFPPRFSGLQFPNYSSELNVNALELDDSALYLCASSSTLTPGTEAFFGQGTRLTVV.

This clonotype has just a few counts. The chain couples TRBV5-6 to TRBJ1-3, with a weak D call TRBD1 (6 bases). The V gene's germline CDR1 is SGHDT and CDR2 YYEEEE. V lost 4 bases and J lost 0, with 23 bases in between. The CDR3 length is 19 residues. CDR3 loop: CASSPPSGANLISGNTIYF. CDR3 nucleotides: TGTGCCAGCAGCCCCCCGTCGGGGGCTAACCTCATCTCTGGAAACACCATATATTTT.

This clonotype was counted ten times or more. The CDR3 is CASSPQGSYGYTF. As DNA, the CDR3 is TGTGCCAGCAGTCCCCAGGGCTCCTATGGCTACACCTTC. The V and J genes are TRBV12-3 or TRBV12-4 and TRBJ1-2; tentative D call: TRBD1 (5 bases). This CDR3 spans 13 amino acids. Trimming stripped 5 bases from V and 4 bases from J, with 11 bases between.

The V and J genes are TRBV12-3 or TRBV12-4 and TRBJ1-6; unclear D gene. The CDR3 sequence is 14 residues long. Trimming took 8 bases from V and 0 from J, leaving 8 bases between them. CDR3 coding DNA: TGTGCCAGCTCAAAGAGCTCCTATAATTCACCCCTCCACTTT. It codes for CASSKSSYNSPLHF.

This clonotype was detected a few times. This rearrangement joins TRBV3-1 to TRBJ2-2; D gene uncertain. Germline V gene lookup returns CDR1 LGHDT and CDR2 YNNKEL (reference sequence). CDR3 length: 12 residues. Deletions cut 1 base from V and 10 bases from J, with 7 bases between. DNA for the CDR3: TGTGCCAGCAGCCAAGGGTTCGCGGAGCTGTTTTTT. The encoded protein is CASSQGFAELFF.

This clonotype was found many times. The V and J genes are TRBV29-1 and TRBJ2-1; TRBD2 is a possible D gene (6 bases). Germline CDR1 is SQVTM and CDR2 is ANQGSEA. The V end lost 6 bases, the J end lost 5 bases, and 11 bases lay between the germline ends. This CDR3 spans 12 amino acids. The CDR3, as DNA: TGCAGCGTCCGGGGGATCAACAATGAGCAGTTCTTC. Translated: CSVRGINNEQFF.

This clonotype was observed a few times. The J gene is TRBJ1-4, the V gene TRBV7-2; D unresolved. CDR1 is SGHTA, CDR2 FQGNSA, per germline. The CDR3 covers 13 residues. The germline V and J ends were trimmed by 5 bases and 8 bases, with 12 bases remaining between them. The chain's CDR3 is CASSNYGREKLFF. In DNA, the CDR3 is TGTGCCAGCAGCAATTATGGTCGAGAAAAACTGTTTTTT.

This clonotype came up many times. This chain links TRBV28 with TRBJ2-7, with D unclear. CDR3 size: 13 residues. V shed 3 bases and J shed 3 bases, with 9 bases lying between them. Germline V lookup: CDR1 MDHEN, CDR2 SYDVKM. The CDR3 region is CASSFRQDYEQYF. In DNA, the CDR3 is TGTGCCAGCAGTTTTCGGCAAGACTACGAGCAGTACTTC. The full variable domain, rest sourced from reference TRBV28 and TRBJ2-7, is DVKVTQSSRYLVKRTGEKVFLECVQDMDHENMFWYRQDPGLGLRLIYFSYDVKMKEKGDIPEGYSVSREKKERFSLILESASTNQTSMYLCASSFRQDYEQYFGPGTRLTVT.

This chain joins TRBV27 and TRBJ2-2; possibly TRBD1 for D (6 bases). V was trimmed by 8 bases and J by 5 bases, leaving 12 bases between them. This CDR3 has 13 residues. In germline, CDR1 is MNHEY, CDR2 SMNVEV (reference sequence). CDR3 loop: CASAIGQTGELFF. Here the CDR3 DNA reads TGTGCCAGCGCAATCGGACAGACCGGGGAGCTGTTTTTT.

With respect to this clonotype: One end of the junction does not line up with germline, which may come from a read error. J is TRBJ2-5 and V is TRBV28; 10 nucleotides align to TRBD1. CDR3 size: 15 residues. Looked up from germline, CDR1 is MDHEN and CDR2 is SYDVKM. The CDR3 sequence is CGSSSGQGTRETQYF. The CDR3 DNA follows: TGTGGCAGCAGTTCGGGACAGGGGACTAGAGAGACCCAGTACTTC. The entire variable domain, with the rest obtained from reference TRBV28 and TRBJ2-5, is as follows: DVKVTQSSRYLVKRTGEKVFLECVQDMDHENMFWYRQDPGLGLRLIYFSYDVKMKEKGDIPEGYSVSREKKERFSLILESASTNQTSMYLCGSSSGQGTRETQYFGPGTRLLVL.

In this sample, this clonotype turned up a few times. The V and J genes are TRBV4-2 and TRBJ2-2; D gene uncertain. V shed 2 bases and J shed 3 bases, with 10 bases lying between them. This CDR3 spans 15 amino acids. Germline values: CDR1 LGHNA, CDR2 YNFKEQ. CDR3 bases: TGTGCCAGCAGCCAATGGGTTGAGGACACCGGGGAGCTGTTTTTT. As protein: CASSQWVEDTGELFF.

This chain joins TRBV2 and TRBJ1-2; maybe TRBD1 (5 bases). V was clipped by 7 bases and J by 7 bases, with 16 bases between them. Germline V gene lookup returns CDR1 SNHLY and CDR2 FYNNEI. There are 13 residues in the CDR3. The DNA of the CDR3 is TGTGCCAGCAATCCGGGGGGGTCCCTTGGCTACACCTTC. Protein sequence: CASNPGGSLGYTF.

This clonotype was detected many times. V usage is TRBV28 and J usage is TRBJ2-7, with 7 bases that match TRBD1. The germline V gene encodes CDR1 MDHEN and CDR2 SYDVKM. The CDR3 covers 15 residues. Losses at the gene ends were 5 bases for V and 3 bases for J; bases not matched to a gene: 10. The CDR3 is CASSGRQGVYYEQYF. The CDR3 region has the DNA TGTGCCAGCAGTGGACGACAGGGAGTATACTACGAGCAGTACTTC.